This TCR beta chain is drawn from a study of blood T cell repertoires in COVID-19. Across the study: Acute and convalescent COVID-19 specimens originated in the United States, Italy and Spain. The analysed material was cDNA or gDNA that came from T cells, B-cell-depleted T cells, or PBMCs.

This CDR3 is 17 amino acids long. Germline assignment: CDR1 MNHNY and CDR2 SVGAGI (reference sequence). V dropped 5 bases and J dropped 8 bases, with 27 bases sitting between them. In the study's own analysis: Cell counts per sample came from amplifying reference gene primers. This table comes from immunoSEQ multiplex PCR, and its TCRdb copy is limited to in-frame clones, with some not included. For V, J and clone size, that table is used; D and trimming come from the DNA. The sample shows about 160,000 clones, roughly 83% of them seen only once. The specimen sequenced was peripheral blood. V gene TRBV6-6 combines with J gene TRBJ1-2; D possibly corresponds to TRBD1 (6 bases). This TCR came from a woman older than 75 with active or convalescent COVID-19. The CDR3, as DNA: TGTGCCAGCAGTCCCCTACCTTCGGACAGTCTCAGAAAGGGCTACACCTTC. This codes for CASSPLPSDSLRKGYTF.